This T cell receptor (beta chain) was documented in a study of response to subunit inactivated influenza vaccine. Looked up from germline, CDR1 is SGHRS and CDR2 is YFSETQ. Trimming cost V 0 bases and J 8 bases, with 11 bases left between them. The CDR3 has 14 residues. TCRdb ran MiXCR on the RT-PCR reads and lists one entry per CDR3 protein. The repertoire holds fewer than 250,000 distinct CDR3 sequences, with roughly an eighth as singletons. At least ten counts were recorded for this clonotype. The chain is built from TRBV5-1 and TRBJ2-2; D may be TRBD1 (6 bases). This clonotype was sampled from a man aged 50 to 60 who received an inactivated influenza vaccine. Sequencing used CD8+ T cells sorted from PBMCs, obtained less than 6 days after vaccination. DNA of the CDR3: TGCGCCAGCAGCTTGGGGTCCGGGACAGGGGAGCTGTTTTTT. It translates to CASSLGSGTGELFF. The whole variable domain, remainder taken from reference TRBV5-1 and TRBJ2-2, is KAGVTQTPRYLIKTRGQQVTLSCSPISGHRSVSWYQQTPGQGLQFLFEYFSETQRNKGNFPGRFSGRQFSNSRSEMNVSTLELGDSALYLCASSLGSGTGELFFGEGSRLTVL.